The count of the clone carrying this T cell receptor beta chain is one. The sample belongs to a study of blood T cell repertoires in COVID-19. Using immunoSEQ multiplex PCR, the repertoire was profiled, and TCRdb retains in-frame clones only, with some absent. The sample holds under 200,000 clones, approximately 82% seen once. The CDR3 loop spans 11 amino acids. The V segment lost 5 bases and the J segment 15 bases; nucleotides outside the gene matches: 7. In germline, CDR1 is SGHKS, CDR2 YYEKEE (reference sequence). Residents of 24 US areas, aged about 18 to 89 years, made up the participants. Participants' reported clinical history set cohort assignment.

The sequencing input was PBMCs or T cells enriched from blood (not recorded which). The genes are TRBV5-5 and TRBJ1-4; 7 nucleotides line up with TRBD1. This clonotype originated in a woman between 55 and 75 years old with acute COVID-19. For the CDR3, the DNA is TGTGCCAGCAGAAGTGGCGGGACAGTGTTTTTT. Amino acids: CASRSGGTVFF.